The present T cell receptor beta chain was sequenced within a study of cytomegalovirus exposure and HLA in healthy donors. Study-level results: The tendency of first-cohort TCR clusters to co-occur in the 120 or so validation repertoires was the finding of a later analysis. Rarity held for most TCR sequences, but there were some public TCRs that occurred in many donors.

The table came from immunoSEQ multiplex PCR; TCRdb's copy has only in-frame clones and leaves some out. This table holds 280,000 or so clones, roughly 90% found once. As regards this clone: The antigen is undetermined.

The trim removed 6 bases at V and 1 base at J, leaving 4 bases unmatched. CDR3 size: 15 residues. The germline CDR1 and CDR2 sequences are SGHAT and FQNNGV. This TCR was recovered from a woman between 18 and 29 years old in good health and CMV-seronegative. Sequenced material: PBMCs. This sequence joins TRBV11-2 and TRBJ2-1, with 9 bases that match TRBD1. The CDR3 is CASRGQGRSYNEQFF. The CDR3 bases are TGTGCCAGCAGGGGACAGGGTCGGTCCTACAATGAGCAGTTCTTC.